What follows are 32 T cell receptor beta chains derived from one specimen sequenced in a study of T cells in Graves' hyperthyroidism and ophthalmopathy. It was RNA transcripts that yielded the amplified TCR beta CDR3 regions. Using the HTBI primer set, a first-round RT-PCR was run on the TCR CDR3. TCRdb used MiXCR to reprocess the multiplex PCR reads, holding one entry per CDR3 protein. Of about 560,000 distinct CDR3 sequences listed, 15% to 20% are singletons. Material for sequencing was blood. The origin of the receptors is a woman under 30 with Graves' hyperthyroidism.

Points on this clonotype: With a much larger clone just one base away, this may be a read error. The chain combines TRBV6-2 or TRBV6-3 with TRBJ1-1; TRBD1 matches 8 bases. Germline CDR1 and CDR2: MNHEY and SVGEGT. The CDR3 loop spans 15 amino acids. CDR3 amino acids: CASSYRGQGASEALF. The CDR3 coding sequence is TGTGCCAGCAGTTACAGGGGCCAGGGGGCGTCTGAAGCTCTCTTT.

The chain uses TRBV25-1 and TRBJ2-7, with a possible D match to TRBD1 (6 bases). The CDR3 consists of 14 residues. V was clipped by 8 bases and J by 5 bases, with 19 bases between them. CDR1 is MGHDK and CDR2 is SYGVNS in the germline V gene. The CDR3 here is CASLAQGHTHEQYF. CDR3 bases: TGTGCCAGCCTCGCCCAGGGGCACACCCACGAGCAGTACTTC.

A few counts support this clonotype. One end of the junction fails to match germline, which may point to a read error. The chain uses TRBV30 and TRBJ2-7, with unresolved D. The germline V gene has CDR1 GTSNPN and CDR2 SVGIG (reference sequence). The CDR3 sequence is 12 residues long. The CDR3 here is CAWSASTYEQHF. In DNA, the CDR3 is TGTGCCTGGAGTGCTTCCACATACGAGCAGCACTTC.

The V and J genes are TRBV6-1 and TRBJ1-5; D is possibly TRBD1 (5 bases). The V gene lost 6 bases and the J gene lost 0 bases, with 12 bases spanning the gap. Germline V gene data show CDR1 as MNHNS and CDR2 as SASEGT. The CDR3 sequence is 15 residues long. Written as DNA, the CDR3 is TGTGCCAGCAGGCCCAGGGTAACTAGCAATCAGCCCCAGCATTTT. It translates to CASRPRVTSNQPQHF.

The chain joins TRBV5-5 to TRBJ1-1; no reliable D call. Between the trimmed V and J ends, which lost 0 bases and 0 bases, there was a span of 15 bases. This CDR3 contains 17 residues. Germline V CDR1 and CDR2: SGHKS, YYEKEE (reference sequence). The CDR3 sequence: CASSLEPASSMNTEAFF. CDR3 sequence (DNA): TGTGCCAGCAGCTTGGAGCCAGCCTCGAGCATGAACACTGAAGCTTTCTTT.

This clonotype was recorded many times. The gene calls are TRBV28 and TRBJ2-7; 9 bases map to TRBD2. The ends lost 5 bases at V and 2 bases at J; junction bases unmatched: 4. Germline assignment: CDR1 MDHEN and CDR2 SYDVKM. The CDR3 totals 14 residues. The CDR3: CASSPSGTPYEQYF. The DNA for the CDR3 is TGTGCCAGCAGTCCTAGCGGGACACCCTACGAGCAGTACTTC.

This clonotype was counted many times. The gene calls are TRBV5-1 and TRBJ1-4, with unresolved D. Germline V gene lookup returns CDR1 SGHRS and CDR2 YFSETQ. Trimming left V 2 bases short and J 8 bases short, with 7 bases between. This CDR3 is built from 12 residues. The CDR3 region has the DNA TGCGCCAGCAGCTTCAGATCCGAAAAACTGTTTTTT. Protein: CASSFRSEKLFF.

The chain is built from TRBV3-1 and TRBJ2-5; the match to TRBD2 covers 7 bases. This CDR3 is built from 17 residues. Germline values: CDR1 LGHDT, CDR2 YNNKEL (reference sequence). Unmatched junction bases numbered 14, after V lost 6 bases and J lost 1 base. For the CDR3, the DNA is TGTGCCAGCAGTGGGAGCGGGGCAATAAATCCCCAAGAGACCCAGTACTTC. Its protein is CASSGSGAINPQETQYF.

V is TRBV2 and J is TRBJ1-4; weak D call: TRBD1 (5 bases). Germline V lookup: CDR1 SNHLY, CDR2 FYNNEI. Trimming shortened V by 9 bases and J by 0 bases, and 11 bases separated the two germline ends. The CDR3 loop spans 14 amino acids. CDR3 amino acids: CASGTLTTNEKLFF. The CDR3, as DNA: TGTGCCAGTGGGACTCTTACAACTAATGAAAAACTGTTTTTT.

This clonotype has a handful of counts. The chain is built from TRBV19 and TRBJ2-3; a possible D gene is TRBD1 (5 bases). This CDR3 is built from 18 residues. Germline V gene lookup returns CDR1 LNHDA and CDR2 SQIVND (reference sequence). V shed 5 bases and J shed 4 bases, with 25 bases lying between them. This CDR3 is CASSWALAWGAVADTQYF. DNA for the CDR3: TGTGCCAGTAGTTGGGCACTCGCTTGGGGCGCCGTCGCAGATACGCAGTATTTT.

The chain has TRBV2 and TRBJ1-2; D might be TRBD1 (5 bases). The CDR3 spans 14 residues. V was pared by 6 bases and J by 5 bases, with 16 bases between. Germline V lookup: CDR1 SNHLY, CDR2 FYNNEI. As DNA, the CDR3 is TGTGCCAGCAGGACCCCGACAGTATCTTATGGCTACACCTTC. Translating gives CASRTPTVSYGYTF.

About this clonotype: This clone may be a read error of a much larger clone one base away. The chain combines TRBV6-5 with TRBJ2-7, with TRBD1 matching over 7 bases. Germline CDR1 reads MNHEY; CDR2 reads SVGAGI. The CDR3 spans 17 residues. The CDR3 here is CASSYSQTRGQRYERYF. The CDR3 region has the DNA TGTGCCAGCAGTTACTCGCAAACTAGGGGACAGAGATACGAGCGGTACTTC.

The chain employs TRBV24-1 and TRBJ1-1; D possibly corresponds to TRBD1 (6 bases). The V gene lost 6 bases and the J gene lost 3 bases, with 13 bases spanning the gap. There are 14 residues in the CDR3. CDR1 is KGHDR and CDR2 is SFDVKD in the germline V gene. The CDR3, as DNA: TGTGCCACCAGTCATGGGGGGCTCGACACTGAAGCTTTCTTT. Protein sequence: CATSHGGLDTEAFF.

This clonotype was seen repeatedly, ten times or more. The chain has TRBV20-1 and TRBJ2-5; 16 bases fit TRBD2. V was pared by 6 bases and J by 5 bases, with 12 bases of the junction left unmatched. This CDR3 is built from 17 residues. CDR1 is DFQATT and CDR2 is SNEGSKA in the germline V gene (reference sequence). In DNA, the CDR3 is TGCAGTGCCAGCCCCGGGACTAGCGGGGGGGCGGGGGAGACCCAGTACTTC. Its translation is CSASPGTSGGAGETQYF.

This clonotype was observed at least ten times. The gene calls are TRBV7-9 and TRBJ2-5, with D unclear. Germline V gene data show CDR1 as SEHNR and CDR2 as FQNEAQ (reference sequence). CDR3 length: 12 amino acids. V gave up 5 bases and J gave up 5 bases, with 9 bases separating them. The CDR3 here is CASSLLGETQYF. CDR3 bases: TGTGCCAGCAGCCTACTGGGGGAGACCCAGTACTTC. Together with reference TRBV7-9 and TRBJ2-5, the CDR3 gives the full variable domain: DTGVSQNPRHKITKRGQNVTFRCDPISEHNRLYWYRQTLGQGPEFLTYFQNEAQLEKSRLLSDRFSAERPKGSFSTLEIQRTEQGDSAMYLCASSLLGETQYFGPGTRLLVL.

This rearrangement joins TRBV2 to TRBJ1-6; TRBD1 matches at 8 bases. The CDR3 runs to 14 residues. Germline CDR1 reads SNHLY; CDR2 reads FYNNEI. Germline trimming cut 7 bases from V and 12 bases from J; bases unmatched to any gene: 11. The CDR3 sequence: CASTAQGQGGPLHF. CDR3 in DNA: TGTGCCAGCACCGCCCAAGGACAGGGTGGACCCCTCCACTTT.

This clonotype was recorded many times. The chain couples TRBV28 to TRBJ1-2, with 8 bases matching TRBD1. Germline CDR1 reads MDHEN; CDR2 reads SYDVKM. J gave up 8 bases and V 3 bases, and 11 bases lay outside the gene matches. The CDR3 has 15 residues. The chain's CDR3 is CASSFLQGQVGGYTF. In DNA, the CDR3 is TGTGCCAGCAGTTTTCTTCAGGGACAGGTGGGAGGCTACACCTTC.

The V and J genes are TRBV6-2 or TRBV6-3 and TRBJ2-7; D is undetermined. The germline V and J ends were trimmed by 6 bases and 10 bases, with 19 bases remaining between them. Germline CDR1 and CDR2: MNHEY and SVGEGT. This CDR3 has 13 residues. The CDR3 DNA sequence: TGTGCCAGCAGACCCTACGCGAAGGGTGATCAGTACTTC. This gives the protein CASRPYAKGDQYF.

The V gene is TRBV27, the J gene TRBJ1-1; the D gene is possibly TRBD1 (6 bases). The CDR3 is made up of 15 amino acids. V was shortened by 1 base and J by 4 bases, with 13 bases between the two germline ends. Germline V gene sequence: CDR1 MNHEY, CDR2 SMNVEV (reference sequence). The CDR3 DNA sequence: TGTGCCAGCAGTTTATTTGGGGGCGAGGCCACTGAAGCTTTCTTT. Residues: CASSLFGGEATEAFF.

This clonotype has just a few counts. As DNA, the CDR3 is TGTGCCAGCAGTCCCGCAGGCCCGGACGAGCAGTACTTC. This sequence encodes CASSPAGPDEQYF. V and J are TRBV6-2 or TRBV6-3 and TRBJ2-7; no definite D call. The CDR3 spans 13 residues. The ends were cut back, 5 bases at V and 5 bases at J, with 13 bases in the middle. From germline, CDR1 is MNHEY and CDR2 SVGEGT.

This clonotype was seen more than once but under ten times. The chain couples TRBV6-4 to TRBJ2-3; TRBD2 agrees at 8 bases. CDR3 length: 15 amino acids. The junction had 8 bases not matched to a gene; V was cut back by 4 bases and J by 5 bases. Looked up from germline, CDR1 is MRHNA and CDR2 is SNTAGT. In DNA, the CDR3 is TGTGCCAGCAGTGGGACAGCGGGGGCTAGAGATACGCAGTATTTT. The encoded protein is CASSGTAGARDTQYF.

The rearrangement joins TRBV20-1 to TRBJ2-4; D gene ambiguous. CDR1 and CDR2 (germline): DFQATT, SNEGSKA (reference sequence). This CDR3 comprises 13 residues. Trimming took 6 bases from V and 0 from J, leaving 9 bases between them. This chain's CDR3 is CSAARPAKNIQYF. CDR3 bases: TGCAGTGCCGCTCGACCAGCCAAAAACATTCAGTACTTC.

Ten or more counts support this clonotype. The chain joins TRBV4-1 to TRBJ2-7, with D tentatively TRBD1 (6 bases). Germline V gene lookup returns CDR1 MGHRA and CDR2 YSYEKL. The CDR3 has 14 residues. The germline V and J ends were trimmed by 3 bases and 3 bases, with 12 bases remaining between them. The CDR3 sequence: CASSQTDSRYEQYF. CDR3 nucleotides: TGCGCCAGCAGCCAGACGGACAGCCGCTACGAGCAGTACTTC.

The table lists this clonotype with a few counts. This chain's CDR3 is CASSLKGQSSYEQYF. The CDR3 DNA sequence: TGCGCCAGCAGCTTGAAAGGACAATCCTCCTACGAGCAGTACTTC. This chain uses TRBV5-1 with TRBJ2-7; possible D gene TRBD1, 5 bases. Germline V gene lookup returns CDR1 SGHRS and CDR2 YFSETQ. The CDR3 runs 15 residues. V lost 1 base, J lost 0 bases, and 11 bases lay in between.

Only a few counts were recorded for this clonotype. The chain joins TRBV9 to TRBJ1-1; 8 nucleotides line up with TRBD1. V shed 3 bases, J shed 1 base, and the junction held 2 bases outside the gene matches. The length of the CDR3 is 14 residues. CDR1 is SGDLS and CDR2 is YYNGEE in the germline V gene. CDR3 coding DNA: TGTGCCAGCAGCGCCAGGGGGCCGAACACTGAAGCTTTCTTT. Its protein is CASSARGPNTEAFF.

This clonotype was picked up many times. The chain is built from TRBV3-1 and TRBJ2-3; perhaps TRBD1 as D (6 bases). The V gene lost 5 bases and the J gene lost 3 bases, with 15 bases spanning the gap. This CDR3 region has 15 residues. Germline values: CDR1 LGHDT, CDR2 YNNKEL (reference sequence). Here the CDR3 DNA reads TGTGCCAGCAGCAAAGGAGTACAGGGAACAGATACGCAGTATTTT. It specifies CASSKGVQGTDTQYF.

The rearrangement uses TRBV7-9 and TRBJ2-1; TRBD2 agrees at 10 bases. V lost 5 bases, J lost 7 bases, and 8 bases stayed unmatched. The CDR3 runs to 15 residues. Germline loops: CDR1 SEHNR, CDR2 FQNEAQ (reference sequence). The CDR3 sequence is CASSDGLADANEQFF. The CDR3 DNA reads TGTGCCAGCAGCGACGGACTAGCGGACGCGAATGAGCAGTTCTTC.

This clonotype was observed many times. V usage is TRBV29-1 and J usage is TRBJ1-1; TRBD1 is a possible D gene (5 bases). From germline, CDR1 is SQVTM and CDR2 ANQGSEA. The CDR3 contains 15 residues. The germline V and J ends were trimmed by 6 bases and 0 bases, with 17 bases remaining between them. CDR3 in amino acids: CSVGPGAQLNTEAFF. Here the CDR3 DNA reads TGCAGCGTGGGGCCGGGAGCTCAACTGAACACTGAAGCTTTCTTT. The full variable domain, with the rest looked up from reference TRBV29-1 and TRBJ1-1, is SAVISQKPSRDICQRGTSLTIQCQVDSQVTMMFWYRQQPGQSLTLIATANQGSEATYESGFVIDKFPISRPNLTFSTLTVSNMSPEDSSIYLCSVGPGAQLNTEAFFGQGTRLTVV.

This clonotype was observed at least ten times. The chain recombines TRBV20-1 with TRBJ2-7, with TRBD1 identical over 7 bases. This CDR3 region has 11 residues. The trim removed 3 bases at V and 9 bases at J, leaving 5 bases unmatched. Germline CDR1 and CDR2: DFQATT and SNEGSKA (reference sequence). The CDR3 bases are TGCAGTGCTAGGACAGGGAGAGTGCAGTACTTC. It encodes CSARTGRVQYF.

This clonotype occurred a few times. The rearrangement links TRBV10-2 to TRBJ2-3; 12 nucleotides line up with TRBD2. Germline CDR1 reads WSHSY; CDR2 reads SAAADI. Trimming removed 3 bases from V and 7 bases from J; junction bases left unmatched: 8. The CDR3 loop spans 16 amino acids. DNA of the CDR3: TGCGCCAGCAGTGATACCGGACTAGCGGGGTCTCATACGCAGTATTTT. Its protein is CASSDTGLAGSHTQYF.

This clonotype was counted a few times. This chain uses TRBV5-1 with TRBJ2-4; 7 positions agree with TRBD1. CDR3 length: 18 amino acids. The V segment lost 4 bases and the J segment 1 base; nucleotides outside the gene matches: 14. Per the germline V gene, CDR1 is SGHRS and CDR2 is YFSETQ. For the CDR3, the DNA is TGCGCCAGCAGCCTGACAGGGACCCCCTGGGGGGCCAAAAACATTCAGTACTTC. Translation: CASSLTGTPWGAKNIQYF.

This clonotype was counted a few times. The chain combines TRBV28 with TRBJ2-7, with 9 bases matching TRBD1. This CDR3 contains 16 residues. Germline trimming cut 6 bases from V and 0 bases from J; bases unmatched to any gene: 9. Germline CDR1 is MDHEN and CDR2 is SYDVKM. Written as DNA, the CDR3 is TGTGCCAGCAGCGATCATTCGGGACAGGGCTCCTACGAGCAGTACTTC. Residues: CASSDHSGQGSYEQYF.